This record covers a single T cell receptor (beta chain). This specimen belongs to a study of cytomegalovirus exposure and HLA in healthy donors. In the PCR, 60 Vbeta and 13 Jbeta primers were used. Generated by immunoSEQ multiplex PCR, the TCRdb table keeps only in-frame clones and is missing some. The sample contains some 170,000 clones, about two thirds of which appear only once. The germline CDR1 and CDR2 sequences are SGHVS and FNYEAQ. V dropped 1 base and J dropped 2 bases, with 7 bases sitting between them. This CDR3 is 14 amino acids long. The sequence derives from a human donor in good health. The gene calls are TRBV7-6 and TRBJ2-3; D remains ambiguous. Sequenced input: PBMCs. The DNA for the CDR3 is TGTGCCAGCAGCTTAGGACTGGCCACAGATACGCAGTATTTT. Its translation is CASSLGLATDTQYF.